The 10 T cell receptor beta chains below were found in one sample sequenced in a study of monozygotic twins with inflammatory bowel disease. TCRdb re-called the 5' RACE reads; one entry per CDR3 protein, DNA not given. Its table records some 100,000 distinct CDR3 sequences. Sequencing was carried out using blood. Source of these receptors: a human donor with ulcerative colitis or Crohn's disease, or a healthy co-twin of an affected twin (not recorded which).

J is TRBJ2-7 and V is TRBV5-1; TCRdb picks TRBD2, but there is no DNA to check that call. There are 13 residues in the CDR3. Per the germline V gene, CDR1 is SGHRS and CDR2 is YFSETQ. The chain's CDR3 is CASSLAGSDEQYF. The variable domain in full, with the rest retrieved from reference TRBV5-1 and TRBJ2-7, is KAGVTQTPRYLIKTRGQQVTLSCSPISGHRSVSWYQQTPGQGLQFLFEYFSETQRNKGNFPGRFSGRQFSNSRSEMNVSTLELGDSALYLCASSLAGSDEQYFGPGTRLTVT.

This chain connects TRBV12-3 or TRBV12-4 to TRBJ2-7; the D gene TCRdb calls, TRBD2, cannot be checked with no DNA. The CDR3 runs to 16 residues. The CDR3 loop reads CASSSPEGIRRYEQYF.

CDR3 sequence reads: CSGTGDNEQFF. The V gene is TRBV20-1, the J gene TRBJ2-1; the D call of TRBD1 rests on TCRdb alone, since no DNA is present to check it. CDR3 length equals 11 residues. CDR1 DFQATT and CDR2 SNEGSKA come from the germline V gene (reference sequence).

J is TRBJ2-5 and V is TRBV4-3; TCRdb returns TRBD2, unconfirmable since there is no DNA. Germline V gives CDR1 LGHNA, CDR2 YSLEER. The CDR3 sequence is 16 residues long. This chain's CDR3 is CASSQVIQRGQETQYF.

Here the CDR3 reads CASSSGASGNQETQYF. The genes are TRBV5-1 and TRBJ2-5; there is no DNA to check the TCRdb D call of TRBD2. Germline V CDR1 and CDR2: SGHRS, YFSETQ. This CDR3 comprises 16 residues.

The chain couples TRBV3-1 to TRBJ2-4; there is no DNA to check the TCRdb D call of TRBD2. Germline V CDR1 and CDR2: LGHDT, YNNKEL (reference sequence). The CDR3 runs 18 residues. The CDR3 region is CASSQDTRLMLAKNIQYF.

V and J are TRBV5-1 and TRBJ2-1; TCRdb designates TRBD2, a call that cannot be tested without DNA. This CDR3 is built from 17 residues. The germline V gene encodes CDR1 SGHRS and CDR2 YFSETQ. CDR3: CASSLYVLAGGPGMEFF.

The rearrangement joins TRBV9 to TRBJ1-1. This CDR3 has 15 amino acids. The germline CDR1 and CDR2 sequences are SGDLS and YYNGEE. CDR3 region: CASSPRWGMNTEAFF.

The gene calls are TRBV7-9 and TRBJ1-2. The CDR3 covers 14 residues. Per the germline V gene, CDR1 is SEHNR and CDR2 is FQNEAQ (reference sequence). CDR3 amino acids: CASSYSTVNYGYTF.

V is TRBV7-7 and J is TRBJ2-5; there is no DNA to check the TCRdb D call of TRBD2. Germline V lookup: CDR1 SSHAT, CDR2 FNYEAQ (reference sequence). CDR3 length: 15 residues. The CDR3 region is CASSPTGTSGETQYF.